What follows is one T cell receptor beta chain and its context. Compared with germline, one end of the junction differs, possibly owing to a read error. This specimen comes from a study of blood T cell repertoires in COVID-19. The CDR3 length is 15 residues. CDR1 MNHEY and CDR2 SVGAGI come from the germline V gene. The study recruited people aged about 18 to 89 years across around 24 US areas. Allocation to cohorts depended on clinical history reported by the participants. Authors' methods: Amplified reference gene primers provided the basis for estimating nucleated cell counts. Here immunoSEQ multiplex PCR was the method, and the copy in TCRdb shows in-frame clones only, minus some. The D gene and trimming were derived from the DNA, and the V and J assignments and clone size from that table. The table has 330,000 or so clones, roughly 90% seen once.

This chain links TRBV6-5 with TRBJ1-2; the D is unclear. The TCR was taken from a woman in her 30s who had recovered from COVID-19. The material sequenced was PBMCs or T cells enriched from blood (not recorded which). This chain's CDR3 is CANSYSSPTRYGYTF. CDR3 nucleotides: TGTGCCAACAGTTACTCGAGTCCGACACGCTATGGCTACACCTTC.